The 5 T cell receptor beta chains listed next were all sequenced from one sample in a study of blood T cell repertoires in COVID-19. Libraries were prepared by immunoSEQ multiplex PCR; TCRdb keeps only in-frame clonotypes and omits some of them. This table has about 150,000 clones, under 90% appearing once. The specimen was peripheral blood. These receptors were taken from a human donor in a cohort sampled during active COVID-19.

This clone was seen only a few times. The V gene is TRBV9, the J gene TRBJ1-6; 8 positions match TRBD1. After removal of 4 bases from V and 6 bases from J, the junction contained 3 bases not matched to a gene. Germline V gene data show CDR1 as SGDLS and CDR2 as YYNGEE. There are 14 residues in the CDR3. CDR3 sequence (DNA): TGTGCCAGCAGCCGACAGGGGATTAATTCACCCCTCCACTTT. It yields the protein CASSRQGINSPLHF.

This clone came up a few times. This chain connects TRBV6-5 to TRBJ1-2, with 8 bases fitting TRBD1. V lost 6 bases, J lost 1 base, and 4 bases stayed unmatched. The CDR3 is 14 residues long. CDR1 and CDR2 from the germline V gene are MNHEY and SVGAGI. In DNA, the CDR3 is TGTGCCAGCAGCCGGACAGGGAGTAACTATGGCTACACCTTC. It encodes CASSRTGSNYGYTF.

This clone has just a few counts. The CDR3 region is CASSVGPGEEQFF. The DNA of the CDR3 is TGTGCCAGCAGCGTAGGGCCGGGAGAGGAGCAGTTCTTC. The chain couples TRBV9 to TRBJ2-1; TRBD2 is a possible D gene (6 bases). Deletions cut 0 bases from V and 10 bases from J, with 11 bases between. Germline values: CDR1 SGDLS, CDR2 YYNGEE. The CDR3 runs 13 residues.

This chain joins TRBV29-1 and TRBJ1-5; D not certain. This CDR3 region has 12 residues. Germline lookup yields CDR1 SQVTM and CDR2 ANQGSEA. With 7 bases removed from V and 2 bases from J, the gap between germline ends came to 9 bases. CDR3 loop: CSACSGNQPQHF. DNA for the CDR3: TGCAGCGCTTGCTCAGGCAATCAGCCCCAGCATTTT.

The chain is built from TRBV5-1 and TRBJ1-3, with 7 nucleotides matching TRBD1. Germline CDR1 and CDR2: SGHRS and YFSETQ. CDR3 length: 15 residues. V dropped 5 bases and J dropped 4; count of bases not matched to a gene: 9. The CDR3 region is CASRGDSSRGNTIYF. The CDR3 coding sequence is TGCGCCAGCAGAGGGGACAGTAGCCGCGGAAACACCATATATTTT.